This entry lists 24 T cell receptor beta chains sequenced from one sample in a study of PD-1 blockade in classical Hodgkin lymphoma. The method was immunoSEQ multiplex PCR; TCRdb's version includes in-frame clones alone and lacks a portion of them. The sample has 12,000 to 15,000 clones; approximately 78% are singletons. Time point described: cycle 4 day 1 (C4D1), after less than seven weeks of nivolumab. Relapse was seen in all patients after autologous stem cell transplantation, and brentuximab vedotin exposure was variable. The sequences come from peripheral blood mononuclear cells (PBMCs), collected before the fourth cycle of nivolumab. Receptors were obtained from a human donor with classical Hodgkin lymphoma.

The rearrangement uses TRBV30 and TRBJ1-2; TRBD1 matches at 8 bases. This CDR3 region has 14 residues. CDR1 and CDR2 from the germline V gene are GTSNPN and SVGIG (reference sequence). Losses at the gene ends were 3 bases for V and 4 bases for J; bases not matched to a gene: 7. The CDR3 is CAWRPGTGGYGYTF. The DNA for the CDR3 is TGTGCCTGGAGGCCCGGGACAGGCGGCTATGGCTACACCTTC.

The chain is built from TRBV12-5 and TRBJ2-2; D is uncertain. With 4 bases removed from V and 2 bases from J, the gap between germline ends came to 20 bases. CDR1 LGHNT and CDR2 FRNRAP come from the germline V gene. The CDR3 loop spans 18 amino acids. As DNA, the CDR3 is TGTGCTAGTGGTTCCCGGACCCTGAGAAGTGGTAACACCGGGGAGCTGTTTTTT. Protein product: CASGSRTLRSGNTGELFF.

V is TRBV11-3 and J is TRBJ1-1; D is perhaps TRBD1 (5 bases). Per the germline V gene, CDR1 is SGHNT and CDR2 is YENEEA. The CDR3 loop spans 14 amino acids. Trimming shortened V by 1 base and J by 1 base, and 7 bases separated the two germline ends. The CDR3 here is CASSLVGENTEAFF. In DNA form, the CDR3 reads TGTGCCAGCAGCTTAGTAGGGGAGAACACTGAAGCTTTCTTT.

The CDR3 protein is CASSLSLQGAGETQYF. CDR3 bases: TGTGCCAGCAGTTTATCCTTACAGGGGGCAGGGGAGACCCAGTACTTC. The gene calls are TRBV27 and TRBJ2-5; 9 nucleotides align to TRBD1. The CDR3 is 16 amino acids. V shed 0 bases and J 5 bases; nucleotides not matched to a gene: 7. Per the germline V gene, CDR1 is MNHEY and CDR2 is SMNVEV (reference sequence).

The chain joins TRBV4-3 to TRBJ2-3; 14 bases are a match to TRBD2. CDR1 and CDR2 (germline): LGHNA, YSLEER. The CDR3 is 16 amino acids. The trim removed 1 base at V and 4 bases at J, leaving 1 base unmatched. The CDR3 DNA is TGCGCCAGCAGCCAAGGACTAGCGGGGGGGCCAGATACGCAGTATTTT. This gives the protein CASSQGLAGGPDTQYF.

This clone has just a few counts. The chain employs TRBV6-5 and TRBJ1-3; D is perhaps TRBD1 (5 bases). The CDR3 has 15 amino acids. The V gene's germline CDR1 is MNHEY and CDR2 SVGAGI. Trimming shortened V by 2 bases and J by 4 bases, and 12 bases separated the two germline ends. For the CDR3, the DNA is TGTGCCAGCAGTTACGACAGATTCGCGGGAAACACCATATATTTT. Its protein product is CASSYDRFAGNTIYF.

The table lists this clone with a few counts. The chain carries TRBV6-1 and TRBJ2-7; D remains ambiguous. V dropped 8 bases and J dropped 0 bases, with 8 bases sitting between them. The length of the CDR3 is 12 residues. Germline CDR1 and CDR2: MNHNS and SASEGT. The CDR3 DNA is TGTGCCAGCTGGGCAGCCTCCTACGAGCAGTACTTC. Amino acid sequence: CASWAASYEQYF.

This chain links TRBV19 with TRBJ1-1; the D gene is possibly TRBD1 (5 bases). This CDR3 has 10 amino acids. Trimming shortened V by 10 bases and J by 6 bases, and 9 bases separated the two germline ends. The V gene's germline CDR1 is LNHDA and CDR2 SQIVND (reference sequence). CDR3 in amino acids: CATWGAEAFF. The CDR3 region has the DNA TGTGCCACCTGGGGCGCTGAAGCTTTCTTT. Together with reference TRBV19 and TRBJ1-1, the CDR3 gives the full variable domain: DGGITQSPKYLFRKEGQNVTLSCEQNLNHDAMYWYRQDPGQGLRLIYYSQIVNDFQKGDIAEGYSVSREKKESFPLTVTSAQKNPTAFYLCATWGAEAFFGQGTRLTVV.

V usage is TRBV19 and J usage is TRBJ2-1; perhaps TRBD1 as D (6 bases). The CDR3 has 13 amino acids. Germline CDR1 and CDR2: LNHDA and SQIVND (reference sequence). V dropped 5 bases and J dropped 8 bases, with 13 bases sitting between them. CDR3 in amino acids: CASSRDTQHEQFF. CDR3 in DNA: TGTGCCAGTAGTCGGGACACCCAACATGAGCAGTTCTTC. Using reference TRBV19 and TRBJ2-1 for the parts outside the CDR3, the full variable domain is DGGITQSPKYLFRKEGQNVTLSCEQNLNHDAMYWYRQDPGQGLRLIYYSQIVNDFQKGDIAEGYSVSREKKESFPLTVTSAQKNPTAFYLCASSRDTQHEQFFGPGTRLTVL.

In this sample, this clone turned up once. The gene calls are TRBV11-2 and TRBJ2-7; the D is unclear. The germline V gene has CDR1 SGHAT and CDR2 FQNNGV. This CDR3 spans 16 amino acids. The V gene lost 5 bases and the J gene lost 2 bases, with 19 bases spanning the gap. The CDR3 DNA is TGTGCCAGCAGCCCCAGTTGGCGATCTGGGACCTACGAGCAGTACTTC. Protein sequence: CASSPSWRSGTYEQYF.

A word on this clone: The same CDR3 also results from other DNA sequences found in this sample. The chain couples TRBV25-1 to TRBJ1-1; possibly TRBD1 for D (5 bases). Trimming removed 0 bases from V and 0 bases from J, with 8 bases in between. Germline CDR1 is MGHDK and CDR2 is SYGVNS. This CDR3 is built from 15 residues. For the CDR3, the DNA is TGTGCCAGCAGTGAATATTGGACACTGAACACTGAAGCTTTCTTT. Translating it yields CASSEYWTLNTEAFF.

The chain combines TRBV7-2 with TRBJ1-1; a weak D match, TRBD1 (5 bases). Trimming left V 1 base short and J 6 bases short, with 15 bases between. This CDR3 has 15 residues. In germline, CDR1 is SGHTA, CDR2 FQGNSA. CDR3 loop: CASSLGLAGSAEAFF. DNA of the CDR3: TGTGCCAGCAGCTTAGGACTGGCAGGGTCAGCTGAAGCTTTCTTT.

The chain recombines TRBV9 with TRBJ2-7; D possibly uses TRBD1 or TRBD2 (6 bases each). In germline, CDR1 is SGDLS, CDR2 YYNGEE. CDR3 length equals 14 residues. V was cut by 0 bases and J by 2 bases, with 9 bases left in between. The DNA for the CDR3 is TGTGCCAGCAGCGTAGGGGGGGCCCCCTACGAGCAGTACTTC. It translates to CASSVGGAPYEQYF.

The chain has TRBV28 and TRBJ1-6; a weak D match, TRBD1 (6 bases). The CDR3 covers 14 residues. Germline V gene data show CDR1 as MDHEN and CDR2 as SYDVKM. The germline V and J ends were trimmed by 2 bases and 11 bases, with 13 bases remaining between them. In nucleotides, the CDR3 is TGTGCCAGCAGTTTAAGGGGGGAAATAACACCCCTCCACTTT. Protein product: CASSLRGEITPLHF.

The V call is TRBV6-4, the J call TRBJ1-1, with 7 bases identical to TRBD1. Germline V gene sequence: CDR1 MRHNA, CDR2 SNTAGT. This CDR3 has 15 amino acids. Trimming cost V 6 bases and J 2 bases; bases outside gene matches: 9. CDR3 in amino acids: CASRNRTGANTEAFF. The CDR3 DNA reads as TGTGCCAGCAGAAACCGGACAGGCGCTAACACTGAAGCTTTCTTT.

The CDR3 sequence: CASSEVIGELFF. CDR3 coding DNA: TGTGCCAGCAGTGAAGTCATCGGGGAGCTGTTTTTT. The chain joins TRBV6-1 to TRBJ2-2; no definite D call. Germline CDR1 and CDR2: MNHNS and SASEGT. The CDR3 extends over 12 amino acids. The germline V and J ends were trimmed by 1 base and 7 bases, with 4 bases remaining between them.

The chain recombines TRBV4-1 with TRBJ2-3; no clear D gene. The CDR3 has 16 residues. The V end lost 4 bases, the J end lost 4 bases, and 18 bases lay between the germline ends. The V gene's germline CDR1 is MGHRA and CDR2 YSYEKL. The CDR3 is CASSLPFMSRSDTQYF. The CDR3 DNA reads as TGCGCCAGCAGCCTGCCATTCATGTCCCGCTCAGATACGCAGTATTTT.

The chain combines TRBV27 with TRBJ2-7; TRBD1 agrees at 7 bases. Trimming cost V 6 bases and J 3 bases; bases outside gene matches: 8. The germline V gene encodes CDR1 MNHEY and CDR2 SMNVEV (reference sequence). The CDR3 covers 14 residues. CDR3 protein: CASRPESGGYEQYF. CDR3 DNA sequence: TGTGCCAGCAGGCCCGAGTCAGGGGGCTACGAGCAGTACTTC.

The chain is built from TRBV6-4 and TRBJ1-5; D is ambiguous. In germline, CDR1 is MRHNA, CDR2 SNTAGT. V was cut by 2 bases and J by 1 base, with 3 bases left in between. This CDR3 has 13 residues. The CDR3 reads CASSDGSNQPQHF. DNA of the CDR3: TGTGCCAGCAGTGACGGGAGCAATCAGCCCCAGCATTTT.

The rearrangement links TRBV11-2 to TRBJ1-2; tentatively, D is TRBD1 (5 bases). Per the germline V gene, CDR1 is SGHAT and CDR2 is FQNNGV. The CDR3 runs 14 residues. The V end was cut by 1 base, the J end by 4 bases, with 10 bases between. The CDR3 spells CASSLGAGRYGYTF. CDR3 sequence (DNA): TGTGCCAGCAGCTTAGGTGCAGGGCGCTATGGCTACACCTTC.

This clone was observed once. The chain carries TRBV7-9 and TRBJ1-1; D unresolved. Germline V gene data show CDR1 as SEHNR and CDR2 as FQNEAQ (reference sequence). Trimming left V 5 bases short and J 0 bases short, with 7 bases between. The CDR3 contains 13 residues. CDR3: CASSIQMNTEAFF. For the CDR3, the DNA is TGTGCCAGCAGCATACAGATGAACACTGAAGCTTTCTTT.

This clone turned up a few times. The chain's CDR3 is CASSDSEGGDEQFF. Written as DNA, the CDR3 is TGTGCCAGCAGTGACTCGGAAGGGGGAGATGAGCAGTTCTTC. V is TRBV6-4 and J is TRBJ2-1; possible D gene TRBD1, 6 bases. Per the germline V gene, CDR1 is MRHNA and CDR2 is SNTAGT. Trimming stripped 0 bases from V and 8 bases from J, with 11 bases between. This CDR3 has 14 amino acids.

The V call is TRBV11-2, the J call TRBJ2-3, with a weak D call TRBD1 (7 bases). Germline CDR1 reads SGHAT; CDR2 reads FQNNGV. The CDR3 runs to 19 residues. V was clipped by 5 bases and J by 4 bases, with 28 bases between them. CDR3 amino acids: CASSPLGGGIRGRADTQYF. CDR3 nucleotides: TGTGCCAGCAGCCCCCTAGGTGGGGGGATTAGGGGGCGGGCAGATACGCAGTATTTT.

The rearrangement uses TRBV11-1 and TRBJ2-4; 9 bases agree with TRBD1. The CDR3 runs to 15 residues. Germline CDR1 and CDR2: SGHAT and FQDESV (reference sequence). J was trimmed by 7 bases and V by 4 bases; bases with no gene match: 8. The CDR3 loop reads CASSSSRDRANIQYF. CDR3 coding DNA: TGTGCCAGCAGCTCGTCCCGGGACAGGGCCAACATTCAGTACTTC.